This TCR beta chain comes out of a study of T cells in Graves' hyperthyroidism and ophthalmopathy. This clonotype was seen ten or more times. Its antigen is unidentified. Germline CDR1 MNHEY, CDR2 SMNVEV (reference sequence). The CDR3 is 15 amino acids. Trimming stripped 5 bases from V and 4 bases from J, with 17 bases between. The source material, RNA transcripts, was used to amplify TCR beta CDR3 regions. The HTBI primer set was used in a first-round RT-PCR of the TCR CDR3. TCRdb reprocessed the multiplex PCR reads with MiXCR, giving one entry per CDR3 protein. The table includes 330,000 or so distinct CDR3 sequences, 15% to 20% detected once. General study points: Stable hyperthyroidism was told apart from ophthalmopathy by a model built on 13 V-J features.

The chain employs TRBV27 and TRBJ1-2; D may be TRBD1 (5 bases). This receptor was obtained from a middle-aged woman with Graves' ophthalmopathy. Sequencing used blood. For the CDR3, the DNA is TGTGCCAGCAGTCCGGCGGGGACGGGACCCTATGGCTACACCTTC. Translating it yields CASSPAGTGPYGYTF.